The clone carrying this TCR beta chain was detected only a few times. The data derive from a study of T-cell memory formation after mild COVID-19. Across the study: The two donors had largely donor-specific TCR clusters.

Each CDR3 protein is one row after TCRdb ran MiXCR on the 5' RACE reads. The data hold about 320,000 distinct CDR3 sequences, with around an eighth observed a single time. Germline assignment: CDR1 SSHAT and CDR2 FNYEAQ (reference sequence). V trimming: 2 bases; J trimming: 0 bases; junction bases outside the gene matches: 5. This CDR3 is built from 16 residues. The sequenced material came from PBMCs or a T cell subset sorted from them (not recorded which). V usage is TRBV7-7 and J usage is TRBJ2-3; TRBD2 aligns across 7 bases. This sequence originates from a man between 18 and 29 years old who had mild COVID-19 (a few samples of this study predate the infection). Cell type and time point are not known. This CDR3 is CASSLNLAASTDTQYF. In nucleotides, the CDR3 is TGTGCCAGCAGCTTAAACCTAGCGGCTAGCACAGATACGCAGTATTTT.